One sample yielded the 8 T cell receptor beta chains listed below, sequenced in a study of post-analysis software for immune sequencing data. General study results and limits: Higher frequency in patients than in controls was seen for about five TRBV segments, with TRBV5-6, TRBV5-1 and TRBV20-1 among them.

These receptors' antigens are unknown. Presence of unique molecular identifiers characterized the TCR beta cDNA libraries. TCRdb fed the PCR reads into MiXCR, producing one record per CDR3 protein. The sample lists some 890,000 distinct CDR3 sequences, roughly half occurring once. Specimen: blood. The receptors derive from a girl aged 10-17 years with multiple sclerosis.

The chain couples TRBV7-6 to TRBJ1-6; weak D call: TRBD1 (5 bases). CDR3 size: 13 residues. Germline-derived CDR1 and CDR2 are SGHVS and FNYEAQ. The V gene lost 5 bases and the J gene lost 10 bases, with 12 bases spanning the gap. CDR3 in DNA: TGTGCCAGCAGCCGCATTAGGGACTCACCCCTCCACTTT. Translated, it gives CASSRIRDSPLHF.

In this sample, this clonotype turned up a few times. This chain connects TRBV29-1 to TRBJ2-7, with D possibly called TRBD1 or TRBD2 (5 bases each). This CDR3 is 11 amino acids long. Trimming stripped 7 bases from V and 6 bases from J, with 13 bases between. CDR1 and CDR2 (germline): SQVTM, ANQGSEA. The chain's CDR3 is CSAWGIREQYF. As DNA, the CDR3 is TGCAGCGCGTGGGGGATTCGCGAGCAGTACTTC.

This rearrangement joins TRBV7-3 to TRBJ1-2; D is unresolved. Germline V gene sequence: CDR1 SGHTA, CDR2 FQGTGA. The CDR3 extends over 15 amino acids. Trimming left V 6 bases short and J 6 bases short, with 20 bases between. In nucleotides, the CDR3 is TGTGCCAGCAGTTCCTCCCCCGGACCGCGCCATGGCTACACCTTC. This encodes CASSSSPGPRHGYTF.

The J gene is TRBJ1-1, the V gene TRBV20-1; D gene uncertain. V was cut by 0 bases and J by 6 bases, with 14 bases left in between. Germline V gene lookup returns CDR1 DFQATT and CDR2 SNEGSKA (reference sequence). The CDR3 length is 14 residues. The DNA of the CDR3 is TGCAGTGCTAGAGAGGGATCTCAGAGCGCTGAAGCTTTCTTT. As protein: CSAREGSQSAEAFF.

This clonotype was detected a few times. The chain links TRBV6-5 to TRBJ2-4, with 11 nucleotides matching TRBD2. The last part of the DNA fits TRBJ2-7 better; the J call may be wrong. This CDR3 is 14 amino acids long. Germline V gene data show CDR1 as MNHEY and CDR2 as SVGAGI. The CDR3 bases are TGTGCCAGCAGAACGACTAGCGGGGCCTACGAGCAGTACTTC. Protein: CASRTTSGAYEQYF.

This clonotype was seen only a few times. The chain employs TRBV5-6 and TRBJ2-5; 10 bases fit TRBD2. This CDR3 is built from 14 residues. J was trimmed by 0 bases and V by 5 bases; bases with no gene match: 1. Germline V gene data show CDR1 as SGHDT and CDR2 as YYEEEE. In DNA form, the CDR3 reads TGTGCCAGCAGGCTAGCGGGAGACCAAGAGACCCAGTACTTC. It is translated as CASRLAGDQETQYF.

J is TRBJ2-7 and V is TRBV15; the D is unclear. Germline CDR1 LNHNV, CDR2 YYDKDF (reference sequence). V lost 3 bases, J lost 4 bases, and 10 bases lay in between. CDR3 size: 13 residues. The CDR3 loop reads CATSRDVGYEQYF. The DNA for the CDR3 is TGTGCCACCAGCAGGGACGTTGGGTACGAGCAGTACTTC.

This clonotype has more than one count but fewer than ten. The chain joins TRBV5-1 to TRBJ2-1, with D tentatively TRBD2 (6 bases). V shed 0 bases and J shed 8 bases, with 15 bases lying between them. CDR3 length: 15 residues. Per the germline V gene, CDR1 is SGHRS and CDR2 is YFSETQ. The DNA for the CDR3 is TGCGCCAGCAGCTTGGCCGTACGGGGAGGCGATGAGCAGTTCTTC. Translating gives CASSLAVRGGDEQFF.